Listed below are T cell receptor beta chains from one sample, sequenced in a study of cytomegalovirus exposure and HLA in healthy donors. Profiled with immunoSEQ multiplex PCR; TCRdb holds only in-frame clones, not every one. The table shows approximately 140,000 clones, with 80% to 85% occurring only once. Sequencing was carried out using PBMCs. Receptor source: a male donor in good health and CMV-seropositive. Both conserved end residues are part of each CDR3. A D gene is named only where the DNA matches it firmly. Clone sizes are given selectively: once, few, many, or a class where the clone is expanded.

>TRBV15|TRBJ2-7|16|TRBD2|NA
TGTGCCACCAGCAGAGGAACCGGGACTAGAGGCTACGAGCAGTACTTC
CATSRGTGTRGYEQYF
>TRBV4-1|TRBJ2-7|16|TRBD1|NA
TGCGCCAGCAGCCAAGGGACAGGGGGTTACTCCTACGAGCAGTACTTC
CASSQGTGGYSYEQYF
>TRBV19|TRBJ1-2|12|TRBD1|NA
TGTGCCAGTAGTCTTCGACAGGGTGGCTACACCTTC
CASSLRQGGYTF
>TRBV10-3|TRBJ1-5|15|TRBD1|NA
TGTGCCATCAGTGGGCCGACAGGGAAAGACCAGCCCCAGCATTTT
CAISGPTGKDQPQHF
>TRBV7-2|TRBJ2-1|13|TRBD1|NA
TGTGCCACTAAAGACAGGGGGATGGCTGAGCAGTTCTTC
CATKDRGMAEQFF
>TRBV5-4|TRBJ1-2|15|TRBD1|NA
TGTGCCAGCAGTCTGACAGGGTCCGCCGGCTATGGCTACACCTTC
CASSLTGSAGYGYTF
>TRBV6-5|TRBJ1-2|13|TRBD1|NA
TGTGCCAGCAGTTACCGGGGACAGGGGGGTACCCGCTTC
CASSYRGQGGTRF
>TRBV27|TRBJ2-1|12|NA|NA
TGTGCCAGCAGGCATGACAATAATGAGCAGTTCTTC
CASRHDNNEQFF
>TRBV6-6|TRBJ2-5|13|NA|NA
TGTGCCAGCAAAGGGAGCGCGCAAGAGACCCAGTACTTC
CASKGSAQETQYF
>TRBV6-5|TRBJ1-2|13|NA|NA
TGTGCCAGCAGTTTGATGGGGGCTTCTGGCTACACCTTC
CASSLMGASGYTF
>TRBV2|TRBJ1-3|16|NA|NA
TGTGCCAGCAGTGAAGCTCCAGGGGCTGCTGGAAACACCATATATTTT
CASSEAPGAAGNTIYF
>TRBV7-8|TRBJ2-5|15|TRBD1|NA
TGTGCCAGCAGCTTGAGTGGGACAGTCCAAGAGACCCAGTACTTC
CASSLSGTVQETQYF
>TRBV7-3|TRBJ2-1|16|TRBD2|NA
TGTGCCAGCAGCTTATTGGCTAGCGGGGGGCAAAATGAGCAGTTCTTC
CASSLLASGGQNEQFF
>TRBV7-2|TRBJ2-7|14|TRBD1|NA
TGTGCCAGCAGCCCGGGACAGGGGGCGAGGGAGCAGTACTTC
CASSPGQGAREQYF
>TRBV19|TRBJ1-5|13|NA|NA
TGTGCCAGTAGTATGCAGGGGTATCAGCCCCAGCATTTT
CASSMQGYQPQHF
>TRBV7-9|TRBJ2-3|15|NA|once
TGTGCCAGCAGCTTAGTGACGGGGTTGAGGGATACGCAGTATTTT
CASSLVTGLRDTQYF
>TRBV5-8|TRBJ1-1|14|NA|NA
TGTGCCAGCAGCTGGGGACACCGTAGGACTGAAGCTTTCTTT
CASSWGHRRTEAFF
>TRBV6-5|TRBJ1-5|16|NA|once
TGTGCCAGCAGTTACTTCCAGGGGAATAGCAATCAGCCCCAGCATTTT
CASSYFQGNSNQPQHF
>TRBV6-5|TRBJ2-5|15|TRBD1|NA
TGTGCCAGCAGTTCGTTTCAGGGGGTTTGGGAGACCCAGTACTTC
CASSSFQGVWETQYF
>TRBV13|TRBJ1-1|13|NA|NA
TGTGCCAGCAGCTCAGGGGCCTCTCCTGAAGCTTTCTTT
CASSSGASPEAFF